This T cell receptor (beta chain) appears in the sequencing data of a study of response to subunit inactivated influenza vaccine. V lost 5 bases to trimming and J lost 9 bases; unmatched junction nucleotides: 5. CDR3 size: 13 residues. Points from the study as a whole: The authors put forward the suggestion that each seasonal influenza vaccination may bring in only a limited number of new T cells.

Turning to this clonotype: The antigen is undetermined.

TCRdb re-analysed the RT-PCR reads in MiXCR, keeping a single row per CDR3 protein. The sample has more than 700,000 distinct CDR3 sequences; about 20% are singletons. Sequencing was performed on PBMCs from blood, taken about 5 days after vaccination. The genes are TRBV12-3 or TRBV12-4 and TRBJ2-7; 12 bases match TRBD1. This clonotype was obtained from a man aged 50 to 59 who received an inactivated influenza vaccine. The CDR3 reads CASSPGTGGVQYF. In nucleotides, the CDR3 is TGTGCCAGCAGTCCCGGGACAGGGGGCGTGCAGTACTTC.